This entry lists 19 T cell receptor beta chains sequenced from one sample in a study of T-cell reconstitution after alpha-beta-depleted transplantation in children. The library targeted TCRbeta and was prepared with unique molecular identifiers. Each CDR3 protein is one row after TCRdb ran MiXCR on the PCR reads. The sample has fewer than 750,000 distinct CDR3 sequences, roughly 30% seen once. The material sequenced was PBMCs, taken before TCRalphabeta/CD19-depleted stem cell transplant. All receptors come from a boy under two years old with Wiskott-Aldrich syndrome, due to receive a stem cell transplant.

The rearrangement links TRBV29-1 to TRBJ2-1, with 9 nucleotides matching TRBD1. The germline V gene has CDR1 SQVTM and CDR2 ANQGSEA. The CDR3 contains 10 residues. Trimming took 7 bases from V and 14 from J; bases not matched to a gene: 6. The CDR3 here is CSGGTGKEFF. CDR3 DNA: TGCAGCGGGGGGACAGGGAAAGAGTTCTTC.

A few counts support this clonotype. This chain uses TRBV28 with TRBJ2-7; possibly TRBD2 for D (5 bases). Trimming removed 2 bases at V and 4 bases at J, with 12 bases between. From germline, CDR1 is MDHEN and CDR2 SYDVKM. The CDR3 runs 14 residues. CDR3 coding DNA: TGTGCCAGCAGTTTACGTGGGAGTAGGTACGAGCAGTACTTC. Its translation: CASSLRGSRYEQYF.

V is TRBV4-1 and J is TRBJ2-1; 8 bases fit TRBD2. Germline lookup yields CDR1 MGHRA and CDR2 YSYEKL. CDR3 length: 14 residues. With 0 bases clipped from V and 14 bases from J, the junction kept 9 bases outside the gene matches. The CDR3 DNA sequence: TGCGCCAGCAGCCAAGACCCCGGGACTAGGTGCGAGTTCTTC. Its protein product is CASSQDPGTRCEFF.

In this sample, this clonotype turned up a few times. V gene TRBV21-1 combines with J gene TRBJ2-3; TRBD2 is the table's D call, not checked against the DNA. TRBV21-1 is a pseudogene. The CDR3 extends over 14 amino acids. DNA for the CDR3: TGTGCCAGCAGCGGAGGAGTTTGCACAGATACGCAGTATTTT. Translating it yields CASSGGVCTDTQYF.

This chain links TRBV28 with TRBJ2-5, with no clear D. This CDR3 has 12 residues. Germline V lookup: CDR1 MDHEN, CDR2 SYDVKM. Trimming stripped 6 bases from V and 2 bases from J, with 7 bases between. CDR3 region: CASRQTQETQYF. CDR3 coding DNA: TGTGCCAGCAGACAAACTCAAGAGACCCAGTACTTC.

The chain is built from TRBV5-5 and TRBJ2-3; TRBD2 matches 12 bases. The germline V gene has CDR1 SGHKS and CDR2 YYEKEE (reference sequence). Losses at the gene ends were 4 bases for V and 5 bases for J; bases not matched to a gene: 5. The CDR3 totals 15 residues. In DNA form, the CDR3 reads TGTGCCAGCAGCCGACTAGCGGGAGTCGTAGATACGCAGTATTTT. This sequence encodes CASSRLAGVVDTQYF.

This chain connects TRBV20-1 to TRBJ2-4; weak D call: TRBD1 (6 bases). Trimming took 0 bases from V and 8 from J, leaving 14 bases between them. The CDR3 spans 14 residues. In germline, CDR1 is DFQATT, CDR2 SNEGSKA (reference sequence). CDR3: CSARDPSGVDIQYF. The CDR3 DNA reads TGCAGTGCTAGAGATCCGTCAGGGGTGGACATTCAGTACTTC.

This sequence joins TRBV5-1 and TRBJ2-2, with 10 bases lining up with TRBD1. The CDR3 runs to 15 residues. The germline V gene encodes CDR1 SGHRS and CDR2 YFSETQ. V shed 4 bases, J shed 4 bases, and the junction held 4 bases outside the gene matches. CDR3 sequence: CASSGTGDGTGELFF. In DNA, the CDR3 is TGCGCCAGCAGCGGGACAGGGGATGGCACCGGGGAGCTGTTTTTT.

This rearrangement joins TRBV6-1 to TRBJ1-2; possibly TRBD1 for D (5 bases). V lost 8 bases and J 4 bases, leaving 11 bases between the germline ends. Germline V gives CDR1 MNHNS, CDR2 SASEGT. This CDR3 comprises 12 residues. The CDR3 region has the DNA TGTGCCAGCGGGACCGCCCTCTATGGCTACACCTTC. Translating gives CASGTALYGYTF.

The V call is TRBV6-5, the J call TRBJ1-5; TRBD1 aligns across 7 bases. Germline CDR1 MNHEY, CDR2 SVGAGI. The CDR3 is 17 amino acids. The V and J ends lost 0 bases and 7 bases, in that order; junction bases with no gene match: 12. Here the CDR3 reads CASSYSWGQPGGQPQHF. The CDR3 region has the DNA TGTGCCAGCAGTTACTCGTGGGGACAGCCAGGAGGACAGCCCCAGCATTTT.

V gene TRBV19 combines with J gene TRBJ2-7, with TRBD2 matching over 12 bases. The ends lost 5 bases at V and 0 bases at J; junction bases unmatched: 5. Looked up from germline, CDR1 is LNHDA and CDR2 is SQIVND (reference sequence). The CDR3 totals 16 residues. CDR3 sequence (DNA): TGTGCCAGTAGTCCGTGGACTAGCGGGATCTCCTACGAGCAGTACTTC. Translated, it gives CASSPWTSGISYEQYF.

CDR3 loop: CASSSAYITWTASNEKLFF. The CDR3 nucleotides are TGTGCCAGCAGCTCGGCTTATATCACCTGGACGGCCTCTAATGAAAAACTGTTTTTT. The chain links TRBV5-4 to TRBJ1-4; D gene unclear. The CDR3 is 19 amino acids. Trimming took off 3 bases at V and 3 bases at J, with 24 bases between the two ends. Germline loops: CDR1 SGHNT, CDR2 YYREEE (reference sequence).

As DNA, the CDR3 is TGTGCCAGCAGAATCGGGGACCTCAACACTGAAGCTTTCTTT. It is translated as CASRIGDLNTEAFF. The genes are TRBV3-1 and TRBJ1-1; perhaps TRBD1 as D (5 bases). Per the germline V gene, CDR1 is LGHDT and CDR2 is YNNKEL (reference sequence). The V end lost 6 bases, the J end lost 2 bases, and 13 bases lay between the germline ends. The CDR3 extends over 14 amino acids. The variable domain in full, completed from reference TRBV3-1 and TRBJ1-1, reads DTAVSQTPKYLVTQMGNDKSIKCEQNLGHDTMYWYKQDSKKFLKIMFSYNNKELIINETVPNRFSPKSPDKAHLNLHINSLELGDSAVYFCASRIGDLNTEAFFGQGTRLTVV.

The V call is TRBV12-3 or TRBV12-4, the J call TRBJ2-5; 8 bases are shared with TRBD1. Germline trimming cut 6 bases from V and 3 bases from J; bases unmatched to any gene: 9. CDR3 length: 15 amino acids. CDR3: CASRTGASSKETQYF. The CDR3 nucleotides are TGTGCCAGCAGGACAGGGGCCTCGAGTAAAGAGACCCAGTACTTC.

This clonotype occurred many times. The chain uses TRBV13 and TRBJ2-1; TRBD2 matches 13 bases. V shed 5 bases and J 9 bases; nucleotides not matched to a gene: 7. This CDR3 comprises 15 residues. Per germline, CDR1 PRHDT and CDR2 FYEKMQ (reference sequence). CDR3 sequence: CASSLRTSGRFEQFF. The DNA for the CDR3 is TGTGCCAGCAGCCTAAGGACTAGCGGGAGATTTGAGCAGTTCTTC.

The rearrangement links TRBV5-1 to TRBJ2-3, with TRBD2 as a possible D gene (6 bases). The V end was cut by 5 bases, the J end by 0 bases, with 16 bases between. The germline CDR1 and CDR2 sequences are SGHRS and YFSETQ. The CDR3 extends over 16 amino acids. CDR3 sequence (DNA): TGCGCCAGCAGTGGGGATAGCGGACTTAGCACAGATACGCAGTATTTT. It specifies CASSGDSGLSTDTQYF.

The rearrangement links TRBV20-1 to TRBJ2-1; 7 nucleotides agree with TRBD2. The CDR3 sequence is 16 residues long. Germline CDR1 and CDR2: DFQATT and SNEGSKA (reference sequence). J lost 2 bases, V lost 5 bases, and 12 bases had no gene match. The CDR3, as DNA: TGCAGTGCTCGCCAAATAGCGGGTGTGACCTACAATGAGCAGTTCTTC. This encodes CSARQIAGVTYNEQFF.

This clonotype was found a few times. This chain links TRBV20-1 with TRBJ2-3; 9 nucleotides line up with TRBD2. The ends lost 3 bases at V and 0 bases at J; junction bases unmatched: 4. Germline V gene data show CDR1 as DFQATT and CDR2 as SNEGSKA (reference sequence). CDR3 length equals 15 residues. The CDR3 DNA reads as TGCAGTGCTAGTAGCGGGAGCCTTAGCACAGATACGCAGTATTTT. Translating gives CSASSGSLSTDTQYF.

V gene TRBV3-1 combines with J gene TRBJ2-1, with D possibly being TRBD1 (5 bases). CDR1 is LGHDT, CDR2 YNNKEL, per germline (reference sequence). This CDR3 has 16 residues. V was clipped by 0 bases and J by 7 bases, with 16 bases between them. In DNA form, the CDR3 reads TGTGCCAGCAGCCAAGATCGCGGCCTACCAGGGAATGAGCAGTTCTTC. It specifies CASSQDRGLPGNEQFF.